The 30 T cell receptor beta chains below were found in one sample sequenced in a study of T-cell reconstitution after alpha-beta-depleted transplantation in children. Unique molecular identifiers tagged the TCRbeta library. Via MiXCR, TCRdb re-called the PCR reads, giving one row per CDR3 protein. Of a few hundred thousand distinct CDR3 sequences in the sample, roughly 20% were seen once. The sample in question was PBMCs from the stem cell graft donor, obtained from the stem cell graft. The receptors stem from a human donor who donated a stem cell graft to a child with acute myeloid leukemia.

This chain uses TRBV12-3 or TRBV12-4 with TRBJ1-5; a weak D match, TRBD1 (5 bases). V was pared by 3 bases and J by 7 bases, with 10 bases between. The CDR3 contains 13 residues. Here the CDR3 reads CASSFLEGQPQHF. CDR3 DNA: TGTGCCAGCAGTTTTCTAGAGGGGCAGCCCCAGCATTTT.

This clonotype was counted a few times. J is TRBJ2-1 and V is TRBV12-3 or TRBV12-4; the D is unclear. CDR3 length: 13 amino acids. V lost 6 bases to trimming and J lost 10 bases, with 16 bases between them. The CDR3 protein is CASSDKPLREQFF. CDR3 bases: TGTGCCAGCAGCGATAAACCGCTTCGAGAGCAGTTCTTC.

This clonotype showed up just a few times. The chain joins TRBV24-1 to TRBJ1-1; 8 bases line up with TRBD1. CDR3 length equals 13 residues. The V gene end was trimmed by 10 bases and the J gene end by 3 bases; junction bases not matched to a gene: 6. The germline gives CDR1 KGHDR, CDR2 SFDVKD. The DNA for the CDR3 is TGTGCCACGCAGGACAGGGTAGACACTGAAGCTTTCTTT. Translated, it gives CATQDRVDTEAFF.

The chain is built from TRBV5-1 and TRBJ2-1, with TRBD2 matching over 10 bases. The CDR3 length is 15 residues. Germline values: CDR1 SGHRS, CDR2 YFSETQ. The V and J ends lost 3 bases and 4 bases, in that order; junction bases with no gene match: 4. CDR3: CASSSSGRIYNEQFF. DNA for the CDR3: TGCGCCAGCAGCTCTAGCGGGAGAATATACAATGAGCAGTTCTTC.

The table lists this clonotype with a few counts. This chain links TRBV7-2 with TRBJ2-1; TRBD2 matches 13 bases. CDR3 length: 17 amino acids. The V and J ends lost 5 bases and 5 bases, in that order; junction bases with no gene match: 9. Germline loops: CDR1 SGHTA, CDR2 FQGNSA. DNA of the CDR3: TGTGCCAGCAGCCCCTCAGGACTAGCGGGAGTCCACAATGAGCAGTTCTTC. Residues: CASSPSGLAGVHNEQFF.

This clonotype showed up just a few times. The gene calls are TRBV28 and TRBJ2-6; no definite D call. V dropped 6 bases and J dropped 4 bases, with 10 bases sitting between them. There are 14 residues in the CDR3. Germline-derived CDR1 and CDR2 are MDHEN and SYDVKM. This CDR3 reads CASRTVAGANVLTF. CDR3 bases: TGTGCCAGCAGAACAGTCGCCGGGGCCAACGTCCTGACTTTC.

The V and J genes are TRBV25-1 and TRBJ2-1; 12 nucleotides match TRBD2. Germline V gene sequence: CDR1 MGHDK, CDR2 SYGVNS. The J segment lost 9 bases and the V segment lost 5 bases, leaving 5 bases of the junction unmatched. The CDR3 consists of 14 residues. The CDR3 sequence is CASSLAGGPGEQFF. In nucleotides, the CDR3 is TGTGCCAGCAGTCTAGCGGGAGGGCCGGGTGAGCAGTTCTTC.

As regards this clonotype: The CDR3 ends on some other residue instead of the conserved phenylalanine or tryptophan, so this is likely a read error. The rearrangement uses TRBV5-1 and TRBJ2-1; D not resolved. The CDR3 contains 12 residues. The germline gives CDR1 SGHRS, CDR2 YFSETQ. Trimming took off 4 bases at V and 7 bases at J, with 9 bases between the two ends. CDR3 protein: CASSGDSNEQFS. The CDR3, as DNA: TGCGCCAGCAGCGGCGACTCGAATGAGCAGTTCTCC.

The chain uses TRBV24-1 and TRBJ2-1; 7 nucleotides line up with TRBD2. In germline, CDR1 is KGHDR, CDR2 SFDVKD. The ends lost 7 bases at V and 8 bases at J; junction bases unmatched: 13. This CDR3 has 15 residues. This chain's CDR3 is CATSVLGGVGDEQFF. CDR3 nucleotide sequence: TGTGCCACCAGCGTCTTGGGAGGGGTCGGCGATGAGCAGTTCTTC.

The chain combines TRBV3-1 with TRBJ2-1; TRBD2 aligns across 11 bases. V dropped 0 bases and J dropped 2; count of bases not matched to a gene: 15. The CDR3 covers 21 residues. Per the germline V gene, CDR1 is LGHDT and CDR2 is YNNKEL (reference sequence). The DNA of the CDR3 is TGTGCCAGCAGCCAAGATAATATAGCGGGAGGGCCGACCAATACCTACAATGAGCAGTTCTTC. Encoded protein: CASSQDNIAGGPTNTYNEQFF.

Only a few counts were recorded for this clonotype. The chain carries TRBV5-1 and TRBJ2-1; 7 nucleotides match TRBD2. The CDR3 loop spans 14 amino acids. Germline trimming cut 4 bases from V and 4 bases from J; bases unmatched to any gene: 5. CDR1 and CDR2 from the germline V gene are SGHRS and YFSETQ. CDR3 coding DNA: TGCGCCAGCAGCCAAGGGACTACGTACAATGAGCAGTTCTTC. Protein sequence: CASSQGTTYNEQFF.

The table lists this clonotype with a count of one. V gene TRBV14 combines with J gene TRBJ1-1; perhaps TRBD1 as D (6 bases). V lost 2 bases and J 1 base, leaving 14 bases between the germline ends. Per germline, CDR1 SGHDN and CDR2 FVKESK. CDR3 length: 16 amino acids. In DNA form, the CDR3 reads TGTGCCAGCAGCCAAATGGACAGCTGGTGGAACACTGAAGCTTTCTTT. Protein sequence: CASSQMDSWWNTEAFF.

This clonotype was detected only a few times. This rearrangement joins TRBV7-9 to TRBJ1-1; 8 nucleotides line up with TRBD1. The CDR3 loop spans 15 amino acids. CDR1 SEHNR and CDR2 FQNEAQ come from the germline V gene (reference sequence). V dropped 5 bases and J dropped 8; count of bases not matched to a gene: 13. The CDR3: CASSPTGQGKFEAFF. The CDR3 nucleotides are TGTGCCAGCAGCCCCACCGGACAGGGAAAATTCGAAGCTTTCTTT.

This clonotype has ten or more counts. The DNA for the CDR3 is TGTGCCAGCAGCTTAGACGATGAGCAGTTCTTC. This sequence encodes CASSLDDEQFF. The V gene is TRBV3-1, the J gene TRBJ2-1; the D is unclear. Germline CDR1 reads LGHDT; CDR2 reads YNNKEL (reference sequence). V lost 5 bases and J lost 8, with 7 bases in between. CDR3 size: 11 residues.

The sample holds many counts of this clonotype. This chain joins TRBV5-1 and TRBJ2-1; 10 positions agree with TRBD2. The J segment lost 8 bases and the V segment lost 0 bases, leaving 5 bases of the junction unmatched. The CDR3 totals 15 residues. From germline, CDR1 is SGHRS and CDR2 YFSETQ. CDR3 sequence: CASSLGTSGTHEQFF. In nucleotides, the CDR3 is TGCGCCAGCAGCTTGGGGACTAGCGGCACCCATGAGCAGTTCTTC.

This clonotype appeared many times. J is TRBJ2-2 and V is TRBV12-3 or TRBV12-4; no clear D gene. V was clipped by 7 bases and J by 4 bases, with 7 bases between them. CDR3 length: 12 amino acids. DNA for the CDR3: TGTGCCAGCACCTACACCACCGGGGAGCTGTTTTTT. Amino acids: CASTYTTGELFF.

This clonotype was observed a few times. The chain carries TRBV20-1 and TRBJ2-5, with TRBD2 identical over 8 bases. J was trimmed by 2 bases and V by 1 base; bases with no gene match: 15. There are 18 residues in the CDR3. CDR1 is DFQATT, CDR2 SNEGSKA, per germline (reference sequence). CDR3: CSARVKFSGTLYQETQYF. The DNA for the CDR3 is TGCAGTGCTAGAGTTAAATTTAGCGGGACCCTATATCAAGAGACCCAGTACTTC.

The V gene is TRBV24-1, the J gene TRBJ2-5; D may be TRBD1 or TRBD2 (5 bases each). Trimming removed 2 bases at V and 0 bases at J, with 9 bases between. The CDR3 has 15 residues. The V gene's germline CDR1 is KGHDR and CDR2 SFDVKD. The CDR3 protein is CATSDWGPYQETQYF. CDR3 coding DNA: TGTGCCACCAGTGATTGGGGACCGTACCAAGAGACCCAGTACTTC.

The CDR3 spells CASSQDYRYTYSYEQYF. The CDR3 DNA sequence: TGCGCCAGCAGCCAAGATTATAGGTACACATACTCCTACGAGCAGTACTTC. The rearrangement joins TRBV4-3 to TRBJ2-7; D remains unclear. V was trimmed by 0 bases and J by 0 bases, leaving 15 bases between them. The germline V gene encodes CDR1 LGHNA and CDR2 YSLEER. CDR3 size: 17 residues.

In its sample, this clonotype was seen a few times. The chain employs TRBV25-1 and TRBJ2-1, with D possibly matching TRBD1 (5 bases). Germline CDR1 MGHDK, CDR2 SYGVNS. Trimming cost V 2 bases and J 5 bases, with 19 bases left between them. The CDR3 loop spans 17 amino acids. The CDR3 nucleotides are TGTGCCAGCAGTGAAGATGGTCCGCAGGGAACTGACAATGAGCAGTTCTTC. Protein sequence: CASSEDGPQGTDNEQFF.

This clonotype was found many times. The V call is TRBV9, the J call TRBJ2-1, with D possibly being TRBD1 (6 bases). This CDR3 has 15 amino acids. Germline loops: CDR1 SGDLS, CDR2 YYNGEE. V was cut by 4 bases and J by 3 bases, with 14 bases left in between. Here the CDR3 reads CASSSLDSHYNEQFF. For the CDR3, the DNA is TGTGCCAGCAGCTCTCTGGACAGCCACTACAATGAGCAGTTCTTC.

The chain combines TRBV29-1 with TRBJ1-1; D is undetermined. Germline assignment: CDR1 SQVTM and CDR2 ANQGSEA. The CDR3 consists of 14 residues. Between the trimmed V and J ends, which lost 7 bases and 5 bases, there was a span of 20 bases. The CDR3 DNA sequence: TGCAGCGCGATCATGGCCCTGGGTGGAACTGAAGCTTTCTTT. Protein sequence: CSAIMALGGTEAFF.

The chain couples TRBV27 to TRBJ2-2; possibly TRBD2 for D (6 bases). This CDR3 spans 15 amino acids. CDR1 and CDR2 (germline): MNHEY, SMNVEV (reference sequence). Trimming removed 4 bases from V and 5 bases from J, with 14 bases in between. The CDR3 DNA sequence: TGTGCCAGCAGTTACCGCGGGCGGGGAACCGGGGAGCTGTTTTTT. It codes for CASSYRGRGTGELFF.

The rearrangement joins TRBV7-2 to TRBJ1-5; tentatively, D is TRBD1 (6 bases). Trimming left V 1 base short and J 10 bases short, with 17 bases between. The CDR3 loop spans 15 amino acids. Germline assignment: CDR1 SGHTA and CDR2 FQGNSA. Here the CDR3 reads CASSLDGQNISPQHF. The CDR3 nucleotides are TGTGCCAGCAGCTTAGACGGACAGAATATCAGTCCCCAGCATTTT.

This clonotype was seen ten or more times. This sequence joins TRBV29-1 and TRBJ2-1; tentative D call: TRBD1 (6 bases). The V and J ends lost 6 bases and 5 bases respectively, with 14 bases between them. The germline V gene encodes CDR1 SQVTM and CDR2 ANQGSEA. This CDR3 comprises 13 residues. In DNA, the CDR3 is TGCAGCGTGGGCCTTCGACAGGACAATGAGCAGTTCTTC. Protein sequence: CSVGLRQDNEQFF.

This clonotype has ten or more counts. The rearrangement links TRBV20-1 to TRBJ1-4; D not certain. This CDR3 contains 11 residues. The V and J ends lost 2 bases and 8 bases respectively, with 6 bases between them. Germline CDR1 and CDR2: DFQATT and SNEGSKA (reference sequence). CDR3 nucleotides: TGCAGTGCTAGAACCCGGGAAAAACTGTTTTTT. As protein: CSARTREKLFF.

The rearrangement uses TRBV20-1 and TRBJ1-2; D is uncertain. V was cut by 6 bases and J by 2 bases, with 13 bases left in between. This CDR3 is built from 13 residues. Germline assignment: CDR1 DFQATT and CDR2 SNEGSKA (reference sequence). The CDR3 sequence: CSAPKVTNYGYTF. Written as DNA, the CDR3 is TGCAGTGCCCCTAAAGTCACGAACTATGGCTACACCTTC.

A few counts support this clonotype. This rearrangement joins TRBV12-3 or TRBV12-4 to TRBJ2-2; possible D gene TRBD1, 6 bases. The CDR3 is 14 amino acids. Trimming pared 4 bases from V and 5 bases from J, leaving 11 bases between. This CDR3 reads CASSYTGTTGELFF. The CDR3 DNA is TGTGCCAGCAGTTATACAGGGACGACCGGGGAGCTGTTTTTT.

This clonotype has at least ten counts. The chain employs TRBV6-5 and TRBJ1-1, with D perhaps matching TRBD1 (5 bases). The CDR3 consists of 14 residues. CDR1 is MNHEY, CDR2 SVGAGI, per germline. V lost 0 bases, J lost 5 bases, and 10 bases lay in between. CDR3 amino acids: CASSYSKRGTEAFF. The CDR3 DNA follows: TGTGCCAGCAGTTACTCGAAGCGGGGGACTGAAGCTTTCTTT.

The V and J genes are TRBV12-3 or TRBV12-4 and TRBJ2-3, with 10 bases identical to TRBD2. This CDR3 comprises 15 residues. V was pared by 5 bases and J by 2 bases, with 4 bases of the junction left unmatched. CDR3 amino acids: CASSTLAGSTDTQYF. For the CDR3, the DNA is TGTGCCAGCAGTACACTAGCGGGATCCACAGATACGCAGTATTTT.